The following is a T cell receptor beta chain sequence with its context. Antigen: not known. This CDR3 is built from 13 residues. Germline values: CDR1 SGHDT, CDR2 YYEEEE. The V gene lost 2 bases and the J gene lost 2 bases, with 8 bases spanning the gap. These data come from a study of blood T cells in healthy people across ages. Study-level points and caveats: In the absence of known donor CMV status, changes in expanded clonotypes were possibly confounded.

The use of a sample-barcoded 5' primer and a J-beta primer mix characterized a second PCR of roughly 7 to 12 cycles. Each cDNA molecule carried a tag from a template-switch adaptor that contained 12 random nucleotides. MiXCR was run by TCRdb on the 5' RACE reads, yielding one entry per CDR3 protein. The sample contains hundreds of thousands of distinct CDR3 sequences, 45% to 55% of which appear only once. There were at least 5 micrograms of total RNA extracted from every sample. The material sequenced was blood. The source is a man older than 75 in good health. The rearrangement links TRBV5-6 to TRBJ2-7; D is undetermined. The CDR3 region has the DNA TGTGCCAGCAGCTTCCACGGGCCCTACGAGCAGTACTTC. The encoded protein is CASSFHGPYEQYF.